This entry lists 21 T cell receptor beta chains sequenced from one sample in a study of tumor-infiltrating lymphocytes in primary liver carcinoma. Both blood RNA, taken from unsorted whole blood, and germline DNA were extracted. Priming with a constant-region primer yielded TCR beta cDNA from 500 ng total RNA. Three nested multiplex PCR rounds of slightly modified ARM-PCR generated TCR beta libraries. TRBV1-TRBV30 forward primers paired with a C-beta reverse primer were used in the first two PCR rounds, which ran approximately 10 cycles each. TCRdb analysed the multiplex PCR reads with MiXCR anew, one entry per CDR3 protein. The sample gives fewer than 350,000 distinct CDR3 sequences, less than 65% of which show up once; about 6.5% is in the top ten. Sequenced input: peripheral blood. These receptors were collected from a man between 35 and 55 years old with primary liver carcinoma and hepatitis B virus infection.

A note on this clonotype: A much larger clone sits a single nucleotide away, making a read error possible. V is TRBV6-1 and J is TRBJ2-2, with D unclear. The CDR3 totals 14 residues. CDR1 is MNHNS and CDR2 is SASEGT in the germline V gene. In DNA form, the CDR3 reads TGTGTCAGCAGTGAGGTTTGGAACACCGGGGAGCTGTTTTTT. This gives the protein CVSSEVWNTGELFF.

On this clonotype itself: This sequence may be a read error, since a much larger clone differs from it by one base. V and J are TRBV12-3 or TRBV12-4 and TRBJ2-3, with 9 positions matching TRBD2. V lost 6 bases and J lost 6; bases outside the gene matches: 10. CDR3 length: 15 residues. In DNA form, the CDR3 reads TGTGCCAGCAGCATAGCGGGAGCGGGGCCGGATACGCAGTATTTT. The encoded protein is CASSIAGAGPDTQYF.

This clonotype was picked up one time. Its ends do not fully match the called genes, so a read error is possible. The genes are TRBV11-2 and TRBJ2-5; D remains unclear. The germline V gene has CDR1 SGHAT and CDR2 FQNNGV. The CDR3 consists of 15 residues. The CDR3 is CTSSTKDRDQETQYF. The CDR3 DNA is TGTACCAGCAGCACTAAGGACCGTGACCAAGAGACCCAGTACTTC.

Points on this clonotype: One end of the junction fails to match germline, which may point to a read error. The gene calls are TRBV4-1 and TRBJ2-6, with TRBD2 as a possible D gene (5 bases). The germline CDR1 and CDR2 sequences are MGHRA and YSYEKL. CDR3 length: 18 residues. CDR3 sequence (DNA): TGTGCCAGTAGTCGAGGGTTCCTCGAACTGTCTGGGGCCAACGTCCTGACTTTC. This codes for CASSRGFLELSGANVLTF.

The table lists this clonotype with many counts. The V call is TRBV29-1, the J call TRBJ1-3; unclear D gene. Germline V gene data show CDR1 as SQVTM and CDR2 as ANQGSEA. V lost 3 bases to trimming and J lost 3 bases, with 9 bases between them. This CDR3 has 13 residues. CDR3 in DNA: TGCAGCGTTGACGGTCCGGGTGGAAACACCATATATTTT. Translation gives CSVDGPGGNTIYF.

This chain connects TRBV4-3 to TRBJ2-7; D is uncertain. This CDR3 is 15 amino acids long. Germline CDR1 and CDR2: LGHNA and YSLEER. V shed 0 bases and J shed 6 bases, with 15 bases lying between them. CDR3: CASSQDTTHYCEQYF. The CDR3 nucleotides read TGCGCCAGCAGCCAAGATACAACACACTACTGCGAGCAGTACTTC.

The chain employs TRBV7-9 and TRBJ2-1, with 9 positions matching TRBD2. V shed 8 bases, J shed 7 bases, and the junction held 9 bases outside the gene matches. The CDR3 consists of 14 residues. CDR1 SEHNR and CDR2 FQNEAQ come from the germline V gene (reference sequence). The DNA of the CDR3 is TGTGCCAGCTGGCCAGCGGGAGGTAAGAATGAGCAGTTCTTC. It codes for CASWPAGGKNEQFF.

The CDR3 nucleotides are TGTGCCAGCAGCCAGACCGGGACAGGTGTTTTCAAAAACATTCAGTACTTC. Translated, it gives CASSQTGTGVFKNIQYF. V is TRBV14 and J is TRBJ2-4; 8 nucleotides match TRBD1. The trim removed 3 bases at V and 3 bases at J, leaving 10 bases unmatched. Looked up from germline, CDR1 is SGHDN and CDR2 is FVKESK. The CDR3 covers 17 residues.

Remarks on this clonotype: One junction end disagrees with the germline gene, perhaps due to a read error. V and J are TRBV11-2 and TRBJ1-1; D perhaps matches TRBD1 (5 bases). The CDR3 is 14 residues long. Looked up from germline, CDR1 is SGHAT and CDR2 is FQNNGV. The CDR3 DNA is TGTGCCAGCAGCCGAGGACGGGGGAACACTGAAGCTTTTTTT. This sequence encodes CASSRGRGNTEAFF. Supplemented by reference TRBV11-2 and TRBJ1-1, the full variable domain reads EAGVAQSPRYKIIEKRQSVAFWCNPISGHATLYWYQQILGQGPKLLIQFQNNGVVDDSQLPKDRFSAERLKGVDSTLKIQPAKLEDSAVYLCASSRGRGNTEAFFGQGTRLTVV.

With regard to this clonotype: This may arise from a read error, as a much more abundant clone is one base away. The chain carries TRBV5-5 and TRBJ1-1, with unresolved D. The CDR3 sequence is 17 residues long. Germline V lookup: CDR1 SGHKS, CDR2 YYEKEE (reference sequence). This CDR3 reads CASSFWQTRLGNIEAFF. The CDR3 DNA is TGTGCCAGCAGCTTTTGGCAGACCCGGTTGGGAAACATTGAAGCTTTCTTT.

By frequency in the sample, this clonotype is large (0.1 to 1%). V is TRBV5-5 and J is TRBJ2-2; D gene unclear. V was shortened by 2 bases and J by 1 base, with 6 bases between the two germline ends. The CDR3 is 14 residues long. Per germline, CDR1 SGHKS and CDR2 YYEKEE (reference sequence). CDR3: CASSLGGNTGELFF. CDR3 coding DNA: TGTGCCAGCAGCTTAGGTGGGAACACCGGGGAGCTGTTTTTT.

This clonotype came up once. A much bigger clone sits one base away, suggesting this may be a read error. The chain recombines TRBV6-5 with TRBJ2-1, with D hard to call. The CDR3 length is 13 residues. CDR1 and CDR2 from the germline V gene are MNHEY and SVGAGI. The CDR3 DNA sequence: TGTGCCAGCAGCCAAGGAGTTTTTAATGAGGAGTTCTTC. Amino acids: CASSQGVFNEEFF.

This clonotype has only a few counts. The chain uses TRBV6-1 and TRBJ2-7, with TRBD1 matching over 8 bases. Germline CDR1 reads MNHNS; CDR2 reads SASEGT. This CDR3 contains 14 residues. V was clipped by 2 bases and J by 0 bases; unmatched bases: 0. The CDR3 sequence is CASSEQGASYEQYF. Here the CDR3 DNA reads TGTGCCAGCAGTGAACAGGGGGCCTCCTACGAGCAGTACTTC.

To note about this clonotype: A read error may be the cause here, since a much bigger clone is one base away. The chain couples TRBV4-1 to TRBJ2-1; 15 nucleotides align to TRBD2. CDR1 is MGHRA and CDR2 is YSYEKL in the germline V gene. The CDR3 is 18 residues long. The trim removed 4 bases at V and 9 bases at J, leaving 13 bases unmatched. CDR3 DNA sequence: TGCGCCAGCAGCCGGACTAGCGGGAGGGGAGCGGGGACCAGTGAGCAGTTCTTC. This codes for CASSRTSGRGAGTSEQFF.

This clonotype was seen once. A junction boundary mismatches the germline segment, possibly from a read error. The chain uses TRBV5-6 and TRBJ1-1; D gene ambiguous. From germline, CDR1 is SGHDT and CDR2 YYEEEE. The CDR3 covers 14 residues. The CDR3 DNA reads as TGTGCCAGCAGCTTCTTTGGAGGAGCGACTGAAGTTTTCTTT. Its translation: CASSFFGGATEVFF.

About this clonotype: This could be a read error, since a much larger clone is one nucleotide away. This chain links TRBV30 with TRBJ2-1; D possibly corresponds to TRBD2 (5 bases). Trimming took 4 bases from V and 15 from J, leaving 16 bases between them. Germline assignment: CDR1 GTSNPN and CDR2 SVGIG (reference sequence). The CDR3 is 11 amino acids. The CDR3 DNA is TGTGCCTGGACCCTGAGCGGTGTGACGTTCTTC. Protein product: CAWTLSGVTFF.

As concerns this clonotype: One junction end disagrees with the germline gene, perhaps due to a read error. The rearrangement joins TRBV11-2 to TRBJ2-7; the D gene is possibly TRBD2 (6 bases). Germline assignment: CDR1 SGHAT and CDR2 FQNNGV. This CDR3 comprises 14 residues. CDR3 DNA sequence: TGTGCCAGCAGCTTAGTGAATCGGGGAGGAGAGCGGTACTTC. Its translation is CASSLVNRGGERYF.

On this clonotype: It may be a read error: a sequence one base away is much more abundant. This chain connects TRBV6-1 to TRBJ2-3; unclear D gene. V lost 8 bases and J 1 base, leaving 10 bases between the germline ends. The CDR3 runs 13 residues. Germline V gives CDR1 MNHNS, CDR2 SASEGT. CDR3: CASVKPGTDTQYF. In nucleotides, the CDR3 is TGTGCCAGCGTTAAACCGGGCACAGATACGCAGTATTTT.

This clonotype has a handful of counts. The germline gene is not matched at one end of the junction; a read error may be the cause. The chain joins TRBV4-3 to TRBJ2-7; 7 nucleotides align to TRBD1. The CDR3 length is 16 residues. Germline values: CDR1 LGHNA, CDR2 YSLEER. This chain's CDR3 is CASSQDRQGVVREQYF. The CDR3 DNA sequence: TGCGCCAGCAGTCAAGACAGGCAGGGGGTTGTCAGGGAGCAGTACTTC.

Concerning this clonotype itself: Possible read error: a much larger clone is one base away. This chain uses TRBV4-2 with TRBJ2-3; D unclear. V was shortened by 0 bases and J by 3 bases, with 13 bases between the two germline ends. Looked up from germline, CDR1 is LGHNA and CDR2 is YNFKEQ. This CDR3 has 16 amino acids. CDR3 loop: CASSQDNLVLTDTQYF. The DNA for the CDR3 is TGTGCCAGCAGCCAAGATAACCTAGTGTTGACAGATACGCAGTATTTT.

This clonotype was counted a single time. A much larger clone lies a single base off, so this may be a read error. CDR3 coding DNA: TGTGCCAGCAGTCCCTATCGGACGGGTATCCAAGAGACCCAGTACTTC. The encoded protein is CASSPYRTGIQETQYF. The rearrangement uses TRBV6-5 and TRBJ2-5; D ambiguous. This CDR3 contains 16 residues. V was pared by 5 bases and J by 1 base, with 17 bases between. CDR1 is MNHEY, CDR2 SVGAGI, per germline.